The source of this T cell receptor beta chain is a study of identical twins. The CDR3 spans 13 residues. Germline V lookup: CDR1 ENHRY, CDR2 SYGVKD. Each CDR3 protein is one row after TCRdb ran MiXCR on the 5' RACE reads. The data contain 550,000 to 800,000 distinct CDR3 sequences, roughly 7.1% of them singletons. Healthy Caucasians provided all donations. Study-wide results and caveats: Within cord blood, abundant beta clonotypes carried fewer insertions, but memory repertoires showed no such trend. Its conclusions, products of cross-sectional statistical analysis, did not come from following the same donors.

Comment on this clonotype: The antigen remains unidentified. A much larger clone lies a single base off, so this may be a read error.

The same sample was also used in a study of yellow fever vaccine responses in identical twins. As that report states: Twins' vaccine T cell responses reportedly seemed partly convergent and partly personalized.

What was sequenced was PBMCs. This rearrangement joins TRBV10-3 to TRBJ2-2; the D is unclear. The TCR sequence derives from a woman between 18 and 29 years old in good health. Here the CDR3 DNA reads TGTGCCATCAGTGGAAGGTCCACCCGGGAGCTGTTTTTT. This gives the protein CAISGRSTRELFF.